This TCR beta chain was captured by sequencing in a study of blood T cell repertoires in COVID-19. Whole-study context: The study drew acute and convalescent COVID-19 samples from the United States, Italy and Spain. T cells, B-cell-depleted T cells, or PBMCs provided the cDNA or gDNA that served as material.

In the source study's methods: The authors estimated nucleated cell counts from reference gene primer amplification. TCRdb keeps only in-frame clones here, not all; method: immunoSEQ multiplex PCR. That table gives V, J and clone size, and the DNA gave D and trimming. The sample carries around 140,000 clones, approximately 89% recorded once. The CDR3 extends over 15 amino acids. The germline V and J ends were trimmed by 5 bases and 7 bases, with 17 bases remaining between them. CDR1 is MNHEY and CDR2 is SMNVEV in the germline V gene (reference sequence). This TCR was recovered from a man between 60 and 75 years old with active or convalescent COVID-19. Sequenced sample: peripheral blood. The genes are TRBV27 and TRBJ2-2, with D perhaps matching TRBD1 (6 bases). DNA of the CDR3: TGTGCCAGCAGTCCCCCCCCACAACAGGGCGGGGAGCTGTTTTTT. Its protein is CASSPPPQQGGELFF.